Each of the 21 T cell receptor beta chains below was sequenced from the same sample in a study of identical twins' blood T cells. MiXCR, run by TCRdb on the 5' RACE reads, gives a single entry per CDR3 protein. The table lists around 380,000 distinct CDR3 sequences, about 28% of them singletons. Sample: PBMCs. The receptors were sampled from a woman aged 18-49 years in good health.

This clonotype was observed a handful of times. The rearrangement joins TRBV6-2 or TRBV6-3 to TRBJ2-2; D assignment may be TRBD1 or TRBD2 (5 bases each). The germline CDR1 and CDR2 sequences are MNHEY and SVGEGT. V was shortened by 2 bases and J by 1 base, with 14 bases between the two germline ends. This CDR3 region has 17 residues. The CDR3 loop reads CASSYDIKGRNTGELFF. Written as DNA, the CDR3 is TGTGCCAGCAGTTACGACATAAAGGGGAGGAACACCGGGGAGCTGTTTTTT.

This clonotype was picked up a small number of times. The DNA of the CDR3 is TGCAGTGCTAGAGTTCCGGGCCTCGATCTTTCCGAGCAGTACTTC. Protein product: CSARVPGLDLSEQYF. V and J are TRBV20-1 and TRBJ2-7; D unclear. The CDR3 has 15 residues. Trimming removed 1 base from V and 6 bases from J, with 19 bases in between. Germline V lookup: CDR1 DFQATT, CDR2 SNEGSKA (reference sequence).

The rearrangement links TRBV5-1 to TRBJ1-1; the D gene is possibly TRBD1 (5 bases). CDR1 is SGHRS and CDR2 is YFSETQ in the germline V gene. V gave up 0 bases and J gave up 3 bases, with 12 bases separating them. This CDR3 is built from 15 residues. CDR3 residues: CASSLAKGLDTEAFF. The CDR3 DNA reads TGCGCCAGCAGCTTGGCCAAGGGGTTGGACACTGAAGCTTTCTTT.

This clonotype has a count of ten or more. The chain has TRBV14 and TRBJ1-1, with D maybe TRBD1 (5 bases). CDR1 and CDR2 from the germline V gene are SGHDN and FVKESK. Trimming removed 5 bases at V and 0 bases at J, with 7 bases between. The CDR3 has 13 residues. The CDR3: CASSKGLNTEAFF. CDR3 nucleotide sequence: TGTGCCAGCAGCAAGGGGCTGAACACTGAAGCTTTCTTT.

This clonotype was picked up a small number of times. V is TRBV20-1 and J is TRBJ2-1, with TRBD2 identical over 12 bases. CDR3 length: 14 amino acids. After removal of 6 bases from V and 4 bases from J, the junction contained 4 bases not matched to a gene. Germline CDR1 is DFQATT and CDR2 is SNEGSKA (reference sequence). This CDR3 is CSAKTSGSYNEQFF. CDR3 in DNA: TGCAGTGCAAAGACTAGCGGGAGTTACAATGAGCAGTTCTTC.

The DNA for the CDR3 is TGTGCCAGCAGCGTAGCTTGGGGCGAGCAGTACTTC. The encoded protein is CASSVAWGEQYF. The V and J genes are TRBV9 and TRBJ2-7; D call uncertain. The CDR3 covers 12 residues. The ends were cut back, 0 bases at V and 6 bases at J, with 7 bases in the middle. Germline V gives CDR1 SGDLS, CDR2 YYNGEE.

This clonotype came up a few times. The chain joins TRBV29-1 to TRBJ1-1, with a weak D call TRBD1 (6 bases). V dropped 6 bases and J dropped 1 base, with 9 bases sitting between them. The V gene's germline CDR1 is SQVTM and CDR2 ANQGSEA. The CDR3 consists of 12 residues. The CDR3 region is CSVKGGNTEAFF. Here the CDR3 DNA reads TGCAGCGTGAAGGGGGGGAACACTGAAGCTTTCTTT.

In the case of this clonotype: This may arise from a read error, as a much more abundant clone is one base away. The chain is built from TRBV14 and TRBJ2-3; unclear D gene. In germline, CDR1 is SGHDN, CDR2 FVKESK. The ends were cut back, 0 bases at V and 4 bases at J, with 14 bases in the middle. The CDR3 loop spans 16 amino acids. The CDR3 spells CASSQDGLGSADTQYF. In nucleotides, the CDR3 is TGTGCCAGCAGCCAAGACGGGCTGGGCAGCGCAGATACGCAGTATTTT. The full variable domain, completed using reference TRBV14 and TRBJ2-3, is EAGVTQFPSHSVIEKGQTVTLRCDPISGHDNLYWYRRVMGKEIKFLLHFVKESKQDESGMPNNRFLAERTGGTYSTLKVQPAELEDSGVYFCASSQDGLGSADTQYFGPGTRLTVL.

Concerning this clonotype itself: This CDR3 fails to terminate in the conserved phenylalanine or tryptophan, so it likely reflects a read error. The limits of the CDR3 on the DNA are not certain, so only TCRdb's listed CDR3 is given. The chain couples TRBV7-8 to TRBJ2-3; the D call TRBD1 from the table was never checked on the DNA. Germline-derived CDR1 and CDR2 are SGHVS and FQNEAQ. With termini counted, the CDR3 has 14 amino acids. The CDR3 sequence is CASTPLKSSTAPGV.

There are a few counts of this clonotype. The V and J genes are TRBV20-1 and TRBJ2-5; TRBD1 matches 8 bases. Trimming removed 2 bases from V and 1 base from J; junction bases left unmatched: 0. The CDR3 has 13 residues. Germline V gene lookup returns CDR1 DFQATT and CDR2 SNEGSKA (reference sequence). The CDR3 nucleotides are TGCAGTGCTAGACAGGGGGCCCAAGAGACCCAGTACTTC. This codes for CSARQGAQETQYF.

J is TRBJ1-4 and V is TRBV9, with 10 bases identical to TRBD1. The trim removed 1 base at V and 8 bases at J, leaving 8 bases unmatched. The CDR3 contains 16 residues. Germline values: CDR1 SGDLS, CDR2 YYNGEE. The CDR3: CASSVSLGTGDEKLFF. The CDR3 bases are TGTGCCAGCAGCGTAAGTCTGGGGACAGGGGACGAAAAACTGTTTTTT.

A few counts support this clonotype. J is TRBJ1-1 and V is TRBV7-2; D gene uncertain. Germline loops: CDR1 SGHTA, CDR2 FQGNSA. Trimming stripped 2 bases from V and 5 bases from J, with 9 bases between. CDR3 length: 13 residues. The CDR3 DNA reads TGTGCCAGCAGCTTATACGTAGGAACTGAAGCTTTCTTT. Residues: CASSLYVGTEAFF.

This sequence joins TRBV20-1 and TRBJ1-4; 7 bases map to TRBD1. Germline trimming cut 3 bases from V and 5 bases from J; bases unmatched to any gene: 3. This CDR3 is 13 amino acids long. Germline-derived CDR1 and CDR2 are DFQATT and SNEGSKA (reference sequence). The CDR3 region has the DNA TGCAGTGCTAGCCCAGGGGGGAATGAAAAACTGTTTTTT. Protein: CSASPGGNEKLFF.

The J gene is TRBJ2-3, the V gene TRBV12-3 or TRBV12-4; D ambiguous. The CDR3 consists of 15 residues. The V gene lost 10 bases and the J gene lost 6 bases, with 23 bases spanning the gap. The CDR3, as DNA: TGTGCCACTTCAACACATCCCACGTTGGAGGATACGCAGTATTTT. Translated: CATSTHPTLEDTQYF.

This clonotype was seen repeatedly, ten times or more. V gene TRBV7-9 combines with J gene TRBJ1-1; D is unresolved. Trimming took 5 bases from V and 5 from J, leaving 9 bases between them. Germline lookup yields CDR1 SEHNR and CDR2 FQNEAQ (reference sequence). CDR3 length: 12 residues. CDR3 in amino acids: CASSEGETEAFF. The CDR3 region has the DNA TGTGCCAGCAGCGAGGGCGAGACTGAAGCTTTCTTT. Based on the CDR3 plus reference TRBV7-9 and TRBJ1-1, the full variable domain is DTGVSQNPRHKITKRGQNVTFRCDPISEHNRLYWYRQTLGQGPEFLTYFQNEAQLEKSRLLSDRFSAERPKGSFSTLEIQRTEQGDSAMYLCASSEGETEAFFGQGTRLTVV.

The rearrangement uses TRBV3-1 and TRBJ2-3, with 7 bases that match TRBD1. CDR3 length: 15 amino acids. Germline CDR1 and CDR2: LGHDT and YNNKEL (reference sequence). Trimming at V came to 2 bases and at J to 8 bases, leaving 10 bases not matched to a gene. The CDR3 region has the DNA TGTGCCAGCAGCCAAAAAGGGGGCACCTTCGGTACGCAGTATTTT. Translation gives CASSQKGGTFGTQYF.

The rearrangement links TRBV6-5 to TRBJ2-1, with 10 nucleotides matching TRBD2. Germline CDR1 MNHEY, CDR2 SVGAGI. The junction had 5 bases not matched to a gene; V was cut back by 2 bases and J by 7 bases. CDR3 length: 15 residues. CDR3 sequence: CASSYGSGRSNEQFF. In DNA, the CDR3 is TGTGCCAGCAGTTACGGTAGCGGGAGGTCAAATGAGCAGTTCTTC.

This clonotype was seen just once. This chain links TRBV6-1 with TRBJ2-7; a weak D match, TRBD1 (8 bases). Germline V lookup: CDR1 MNHNS, CDR2 SASEGT. The CDR3 sequence is 14 residues long. The V end lost 6 bases, the J end lost 2 bases, and 14 bases lay between the germline ends. This CDR3 is CASRAGQAAYEQYF. CDR3 DNA sequence: TGTGCCAGCAGAGCGGGACAGGCGGCCTACGAGCAGTACTTC.

This clonotype was counted between two and nine times. The gene calls are TRBV7-2 and TRBJ2-7; D gene uncertain. Deletions cut 3 bases from V and 5 bases from J, with 5 bases between. The CDR3 contains 11 residues. Germline assignment: CDR1 SGHTA and CDR2 FQGNSA. In nucleotides, the CDR3 is TGTGCCAGCAGCTTTTACCACGAGCAGTACTTC. Encoded protein: CASSFYHEQYF.

The chain links TRBV6-2 or TRBV6-3 to TRBJ2-3, with D possibly TRBD1 on 6 matching bases. The CDR3 sequence is 10 residues long. Germline loops: CDR1 MNHEY, CDR2 SVGEGT. DNA of the CDR3: TGTCATACAGGGCTGGATACGCAGTATTTT. Translating gives CHTGLDTQYF.

This clonotype was observed a handful of times. The CDR3 loop is CASSSTTILAVISYEQYF. CDR3 bases: TGTGCCAGCAGCTCCACTACAATTCTAGCGGTGATCTCCTACGAGCAGTACTTC. V and J are TRBV6-2 or TRBV6-3 and TRBJ2-7; 7 bases agree with TRBD2. Germline-derived CDR1 and CDR2 are MNHEY and SVGEGT. The CDR3 consists of 18 residues. Germline trimming cut 6 bases from V and 0 bases from J; bases unmatched to any gene: 17.